Each of the 18 T cell receptor beta chains below was sequenced from the same sample in a study of technical replicates of blood from several donors. Sequenced by immunoSEQ multiplex PCR; TCRdb stores in-frame clones only, minus some. The repertoire holds 95,000 to 100,000 clones, with 90% to 97% as singletons. Sequences were obtained from T cells isolated from PBMCs. The receptor source for this set is a human donor in good health.

V usage is TRBV28 and J usage is TRBJ1-2; D might be TRBD1 (6 bases). Germline loops: CDR1 MDHEN, CDR2 SYDVKM. This CDR3 contains 15 residues. Trimming took off 6 bases at V and 8 bases at J, with 22 bases between the two ends. The DNA of the CDR3 is TGTGCCAGCAGAACCCCACAGGGTTTGATTAACGGCTACACCTTC. It yields the protein CASRTPQGLINGYTF.

The V call is TRBV5-1, the J call TRBJ1-5; weak D call: TRBD1 (6 bases). The CDR3 runs 15 residues. Trimming removed 4 bases from V and 4 bases from J, with 15 bases in between. The germline V gene has CDR1 SGHRS and CDR2 YFSETQ. The CDR3 sequence: CASSLEGQPNQPQHF. As DNA, the CDR3 is TGCGCCAGCAGCCTGGAAGGACAGCCGAATCAGCCCCAGCATTTT.

The CDR3 DNA sequence: TGCGCCAGCAGCGGGACTAGCGGAGAGCAGTACTTC. The encoded protein is CASSGTSGEQYF. The chain has TRBV4-1 and TRBJ2-7, with TRBD2 matching 11 bases. Germline assignment: CDR1 MGHRA and CDR2 YSYEKL. Trimming took 5 bases from V and 7 from J; bases not matched to a gene: 1. The CDR3 has 12 amino acids.

Only a few counts were recorded for this clone. The chain is built from TRBV9 and TRBJ1-1; D unresolved. This CDR3 spans 12 amino acids. V lost 3 bases, J lost 5 bases, and 8 bases lay in between. Germline CDR1 reads SGDLS; CDR2 reads YYNGEE. The CDR3 loop reads CASSESSTEAFF. CDR3 DNA sequence: TGTGCCAGCAGCGAAAGTAGTACTGAAGCTTTCTTT.

V is TRBV4-2 and J is TRBJ1-1; 9 nucleotides align to TRBD1. The germline V gene encodes CDR1 LGHNA and CDR2 YNFKEQ. The CDR3 runs to 14 residues. V was clipped by 5 bases and J by 9 bases; unmatched bases: 10. Written as DNA, the CDR3 is TGTGCCAGCAGCTATACAGGGGGCGAGCCTCAAGCTTTCTTT. It yields the protein CASSYTGGEPQAFF.

The chain has TRBV2 and TRBJ2-7, with D possibly TRBD2 on 7 matching bases. Germline CDR1 SNHLY, CDR2 FYNNEI. The CDR3 is made up of 14 amino acids. The ends were cut back, 7 bases at V and 4 bases at J, with 17 bases in the middle. CDR3 sequence: CASKSGGGGYEQYF. Written as DNA, the CDR3 is TGTGCCAGCAAATCTGGGGGCGGGGGTTACGAGCAGTACTTC.

The chain's CDR3 is CASTEANSYEQYF. CDR3 coding DNA: TGTGCCAGCACGGAGGCCAACTCCTACGAGCAGTACTTC. The chain couples TRBV6-1 to TRBJ2-7, with a possible D match to TRBD2 (5 bases). Germline CDR1 is MNHNS and CDR2 is SASEGT. This CDR3 spans 13 amino acids. Between the trimmed V and J ends, which lost 7 bases and 0 bases, there was a span of 10 bases.

This sequence joins TRBV5-8 and TRBJ1-5; 12 bases fit TRBD1. The CDR3 loop spans 18 amino acids. Trimming took 3 bases from V and 3 from J; bases not matched to a gene: 10. Looked up from germline, CDR1 is SGHTS and CDR2 is YDEGEE. CDR3 DNA: TGTGCCAGCAGCTCCGGGACAGGGGGCGAGAACGACAATCAGCCCCAGCATTTT. It encodes CASSSGTGGENDNQPQHF.

V usage is TRBV19 and J usage is TRBJ2-1; possibly TRBD2 for D (5 bases). The CDR3 runs to 15 residues. V lost 5 bases and J lost 4, with 15 bases in between. Germline V gives CDR1 LNHDA, CDR2 SQIVND (reference sequence). The CDR3 DNA is TGTGCCAGTAGTCTTGGATCAACTAGGTACAATGAGCAGTTCTTC. Protein product: CASSLGSTRYNEQFF.

This clone has only a few counts. This chain connects TRBV7-9 to TRBJ1-1, with 9 bases aligning to TRBD1. Unmatched junction bases numbered 4, after V lost 5 bases and J lost 0 bases. This CDR3 region has 15 residues. Germline loops: CDR1 SEHNR, CDR2 FQNEAQ (reference sequence). In DNA form, the CDR3 reads TGTGCCAGCAGCCGACAGGGGGGCGTGAACACTGAAGCTTTCTTT. This codes for CASSRQGGVNTEAFF.

The CDR3 region is CASSSQREGLYNEQFF. The CDR3 DNA is TGTGCCAGCAGTTCCCAGCGGGAGGGCCTCTACAATGAGCAGTTCTTC. The V call is TRBV28, the J call TRBJ2-1; 10 bases match TRBD2. This CDR3 has 16 amino acids. With V trimmed by 4 bases and J by 3 bases, 6 bases remained unmatched. Germline CDR1 and CDR2: MDHEN and SYDVKM.

The chain has TRBV27 and TRBJ2-5; D gene ambiguous. In germline, CDR1 is MNHEY, CDR2 SMNVEV (reference sequence). V was trimmed by 1 base and J by 1 base, leaving 10 bases between them. This CDR3 has 15 residues. The chain's CDR3 is CASSLFVGPQETQYF. CDR3 nucleotide sequence: TGTGCCAGCAGTTTATTCGTGGGCCCCCAAGAGACCCAGTACTTC.

The chain employs TRBV5-8 and TRBJ2-2; perhaps TRBD2 as D (5 bases). V dropped 2 bases and J dropped 2 bases, with 16 bases sitting between them. Per the germline V gene, CDR1 is SGHTS and CDR2 is YDEGEE. CDR3 length equals 17 residues. CDR3 in DNA: TGTGCCAGCAGCTTTCGTAGGCCGGACTTAAACACCGGGGAGCTGTTTTTT. Its translation: CASSFRRPDLNTGELFF.

This clone was seen a single time. The chain carries TRBV6-6 and TRBJ1-1, with D unresolved. CDR3 length: 14 residues. Looked up from germline, CDR1 is MNHNY and CDR2 is SVGAGI (reference sequence). V was trimmed by 6 bases and J by 1 base, leaving 12 bases between them. In DNA, the CDR3 is TGTGCCAGCAGCCCCGGCAGAGGGAACACTGAAGCTTTCTTT. As protein: CASSPGRGNTEAFF.

This rearrangement joins TRBV11-2 to TRBJ1-1; 7 bases agree with TRBD1. The V gene end was trimmed by 5 bases and the J gene end by 0 bases; junction bases not matched to a gene: 6. Germline CDR1 reads SGHAT; CDR2 reads FQNNGV. The CDR3 loop spans 15 amino acids. CDR3 in amino acids: CASSIRQGMNTEAFF. CDR3 nucleotides: TGTGCCAGCAGCATACGACAGGGAATGAACACTGAAGCTTTCTTT.

The chain is built from TRBV29-1 and TRBJ2-7; D is unclear. This CDR3 is 12 amino acids long. Germline CDR1 is SQVTM and CDR2 is ANQGSEA. Deletions cut 4 bases from V and 3 bases from J, with 10 bases between. Here the CDR3 DNA reads TGCAGCGTTGGTCAACAGTACTACGAGCAGTACTTC. Translated: CSVGQQYYEQYF.

This clone was seen only once. The chain has TRBV7-8 and TRBJ2-1; unclear D gene. Per the germline V gene, CDR1 is SGHVS and CDR2 is FQNEAQ. This CDR3 comprises 16 residues. V dropped 5 bases and J dropped 2 bases, with 16 bases sitting between them. The CDR3 DNA is TGTGCCAGCAGCCTACGTGCGGTCTTCCCCTACAATGAGCAGTTCTTC. Protein: CASSLRAVFPYNEQFF.

The CDR3 DNA reads as TGCAGTGCTAGAGGAGATCGCGAGCAGTACTTC. Its translation is CSARGDREQYF. V usage is TRBV20-1 and J usage is TRBJ2-7, with no clear D. The CDR3 has 11 residues. V gave up 1 base and J gave up 6 bases, with 7 bases separating them. Germline values: CDR1 DFQATT, CDR2 SNEGSKA (reference sequence).